This is a list of T cell receptor beta chains from one sample in a study of identical twins. TCRdb itself ran the 5' RACE reads through MiXCR, one entry per CDR3 protein. The table has some 500,000 distinct CDR3 sequences, 9.6% seen once. This sample was shared with a second study, whose subject was yellow fever vaccine responses in identical twins.

Sequencing input: PBMCs. These receptor sequences come from a woman in her late teens or twenties in good health. CDR3s include the opening cysteine and the closing phenylalanine or tryptophan. Fields, in order: D gene, clone size, V gene, J gene, CDR3 DNA, CDR3 protein. D genes are given only for firm matches. Rows give clone size only sometimes, using once, few, many, or a class for an expanded clone.

D: NA
size: NA
V: TRBV30
J: TRBJ2-5
DNA: TGTGCCTGGCGGATCGGTGAGACCCAGTACTTC
CDR3: CAWRIGETQYF

D: TRBD1
size: NA
V: TRBV6-1
J: TRBJ2-6
DNA: TGTGCCAGCAGGTCCCGGGACAGCGCTGGGGCCAACGTCCTGACTTTC
CDR3: CASRSRDSAGANVLTF

D: NA
size: NA
V: TRBV7-9
J: TRBJ2-5
DNA: TGTGCCAGCAGCTCTAGGGACAAAACCCAAGAGACCCAGTACTTC
CDR3: CASSSRDKTQETQYF

D: TRBD2
size: many
V: TRBV4-1
J: TRBJ2-3
DNA: TGCGCCAGCAGCCAAGAAAGCGGGGGGGCGGGGGATACGCAGTATTTT
CDR3: CASSQESGGAGDTQYF

D: NA
size: NA
V: TRBV6-1
J: TRBJ2-2
DNA: TGTGCCAGCAGTGATATGGACAGACCAAACACCGGGGAGCTGTTTTTT
CDR3: CASSDMDRPNTGELFF

D: NA
size: NA
V: TRBV4-3
J: TRBJ2-1
DNA: TGCGCCAGCAGCCAAGGTCAGCGCTACAATGAGCAGTTCTTC
CDR3: CASSQGQRYNEQFF

D: TRBD1
size: NA
V: TRBV20-1
J: TRBJ1-4
DNA: TGCAGTGCTAGAGTTGGGGACAGGGGGAGAACTAATGAAAAACTGTTTTTT
CDR3: CSARVGDRGRTNEKLFF

D: NA
size: NA
V: TRBV29-1
J: TRBJ1-3
DNA: TGCAGCGTTGAACTAGACGCCGGAAACACCATATATTTT
CDR3: CSVELDAGNTIYF

D: TRBD2
size: NA
V: TRBV12-5
J: TRBJ2-1
DNA: TGTGCTAGTGGTTTGGGACTAGCGGGTAGCTATGAGCAGTTCTTC
CDR3: CASGLGLAGSYEQFF

D: NA
size: many
V: TRBV29-1
J: TRBJ2-1
DNA: TGCAGCGCGGGGCGGGTTTTCGGTGAGCAGTTCTTC
CDR3: CSAGRVFGEQFF

D: NA
size: NA
V: TRBV25-1
J: TRBJ2-7
DNA: TGTGCCAGCACCTATGGGCACTTACCCTACGAGCAGTACTTC
CDR3: CASTYGHLPYEQYF

D: TRBD2
size: few
V: TRBV6-5
J: TRBJ2-1
DNA: TGTGCCAGCAGTTCACCTAGCGGGGGTTGGGATGAGCAGTTCTTC
CDR3: CASSSPSGGWDEQFF

D: TRBD2
size: NA
V: TRBV5-1
J: TRBJ2-5
DNA: TGCGCCAGCGGACTAGCGGGGGAGGCCCAGTACTTC
CDR3: CASGLAGEAQYF

D: NA
size: NA
V: TRBV12-3/TRBV12-4
J: TRBJ2-6
DNA: TGTGCCAGCAGCCAACTAGAGAGCTCTGGGGCCAACGTCCTGACTTTC
CDR3: CASSQLESSGANVLTF

D: TRBD2
size: NA
V: TRBV29-1
J: TRBJ2-1
DNA: TGCAGCGTTCGTAGCGGGAGCGGCTACAATGAGCAGTTCTTC
CDR3: CSVRSGSGYNEQFF

D: NA
size: many
V: TRBV10-1
J: TRBJ2-3
DNA: TGCGCCAGCAGTAGCGGCACAGATACGCAGTATTTT
CDR3: CASSSGTDTQYF

D: TRBD2
size: NA
V: TRBV2
J: TRBJ2-2
DNA: TGTGCCAGCAGTGAAGAAAGGGTTGTAGCGGGAGTTAGGGAGCTGTTTTTT
CDR3: CASSEERVVAGVRELFF

D: TRBD2
size: few
V: TRBV2
J: TRBJ2-5
DNA: TGTGCCAGCAGTCTTACTAGCGGGGGGTACCAAGAGACCCAGTACTTC
CDR3: CASSLTSGGYQETQYF

D: TRBD1
size: many
V: TRBV18
J: TRBJ2-1
DNA: TGTGCCAGCTCACCAGCCCGACAGGGTGAGCAGTTCTTC
CDR3: CASSPARQGEQFF

D: NA
size: NA
V: TRBV6-2/TRBV6-3
J: TRBJ2-1
DNA: TGTGCCACCTTCTCGGGCGAGATCTCCTACAATGAGCAGTTCTTC
CDR3: CATFSGEISYNEQFF

D: TRBD1
size: NA
V: TRBV6-4
J: TRBJ2-1
DNA: TGTGCCAGCAGAAAGGACAGGGGCATCTACAATGAGCAGTTCTTC
CDR3: CASRKDRGIYNEQFF

D: NA
size: many
V: TRBV12-3/TRBV12-4
J: TRBJ1-4
DNA: TGTGCCAGCAGTCCCCAGGGTTTCTATGAAAAACTGTTTTTT
CDR3: CASSPQGFYEKLFF

D: NA
size: NA
V: TRBV20-1
J: TRBJ2-2
DNA: TGCAGTGCTAGAATTGCTAACCACAGGGTGAACACCGGGGAGCTGTTTTTT
CDR3: CSARIANHRVNTGELFF

D: TRBD2
size: NA
V: TRBV5-1
J: TRBJ2-1
DNA: TGCGCCAGCAGCTTGTATGGTGGACTAGCGGGAGTAAAGCAGTTCTTC
CDR3: CASSLYGGLAGVKQFF

D: TRBD1
size: NA
V: TRBV7-6
J: TRBJ1-1
DNA: TGTGCCAGCAGCCCCCGTGACAGGGGGATGAACACTGAAGCTTTCTTT
CDR3: CASSPRDRGMNTEAFF

D: NA
size: many
V: TRBV7-8
J: TRBJ2-1
DNA: TGTGCCAGCAGCTTAGGTCCTTCCGATGAGCAGTTCTTC
CDR3: CASSLGPSDEQFF

D: NA
size: few
V: TRBV24-1
J: TRBJ1-1
DNA: TGTGCCACCAGTGAGTCAGACACGAACACTGAAGCTTTCTTT
CDR3: CATSESDTNTEAFF